The 30 T cell receptor beta chains in this list originate from one sample, sequenced in a study of control samples from healthy donors and cancer patients (TCRdb year 2020). Library preparation used the immunoSEQ multiplex PCR assay. Here the immuneACCESS table is served through TCRdb, limited to in-frame sequences with V and J called. Missing clones are a known gap in these copies; in checked studies unresolved V genes cover under half, and the rest lacks a known reason. The sample table contains tens of thousands of clones; only one count was recorded for about 88% of them. 5.7% of the sample lies in the top ten. The source material was blood. The receptor source for this set is a woman aged 45-65 years in good health.

The chain combines TRBV4-2 with TRBJ1-3; tentatively, D is TRBD1 (6 bases). V was cut by 4 bases and J by 3 bases, with 16 bases left in between. The germline CDR1 and CDR2 sequences are LGHNA and YNFKEQ. The CDR3 sequence is 16 residues long. In nucleotides, the CDR3 is TGTGCCAGCAGCCCGGGCAGGGGAGCGGATGGAAACACCATATATTTT. This gives the protein CASSPGRGADGNTIYF.

This chain links TRBV10-3 with TRBJ1-1, with TRBD1 as a possible D gene (6 bases). This CDR3 has 14 residues. V lost 3 bases, J lost 12 bases, and 20 bases lay in between. CDR1 ENHRY and CDR2 SYGVKD come from the germline V gene. The CDR3 loop reads CAISDPDTQGRPFF. DNA for the CDR3: TGTGCCATCAGTGATCCCGATACACAGGGCCGCCCTTTCTTT.

The chain is built from TRBV2 and TRBJ2-2; 7 nucleotides align to TRBD1. Unmatched junction bases numbered 5, after V lost 6 bases and J lost 4 bases. The germline V gene encodes CDR1 SNHLY and CDR2 FYNNEI. CDR3 length: 14 residues. The CDR3 DNA follows: TGTGCCAGCAGACGGGACAGTGGCACCGGGGAGCTGTTTTTT. Amino acids: CASRRDSGTGELFF.

This rearrangement joins TRBV20-1 to TRBJ2-3, with D possibly called TRBD1 or TRBD2 (5 bases each). Per the germline V gene, CDR1 is DFQATT and CDR2 is SNEGSKA (reference sequence). The CDR3 length is 11 residues. V was pared by 7 bases and J by 3 bases, with 8 bases between. The CDR3 loop is CSGGETDTQYF. The CDR3 nucleotides are TGCAGTGGAGGGGAAACAGATACGCAGTATTTT.

The chain joins TRBV6-5 to TRBJ2-7; 9 bases line up with TRBD1. CDR1 is MNHEY, CDR2 SVGAGI, per germline. After removal of 4 bases from V and 5 bases from J, the junction contained 6 bases not matched to a gene. The CDR3 totals 14 residues. CDR3 DNA sequence: TGTGCCAGCAGTTCGGCACAGGGGGCCCACGAGCAGTACTTC. It is translated as CASSSAQGAHEQYF.

V is TRBV6-5 and J is TRBJ2-6, with no clear D. V was shortened by 8 bases and J by 1 base, with 3 bases between the two germline ends. The CDR3 consists of 12 residues. The germline V gene encodes CDR1 MNHEY and CDR2 SVGAGI. The CDR3 loop reads CASESGANVLTF. The CDR3 nucleotides read TGTGCCAGCGAGTCTGGGGCCAACGTCCTGACTTTC.

The chain couples TRBV4-1 to TRBJ1-5; maybe TRBD1 (5 bases). Germline V gene data show CDR1 as MGHRA and CDR2 as YSYEKL. The CDR3 has 16 amino acids. Trimming took 0 bases from V and 6 from J, leaving 15 bases between them. The CDR3 loop is CASSQDTGGAPQPQHF. CDR3 nucleotide sequence: TGCGCCAGCAGCCAAGATACCGGGGGTGCTCCTCAGCCCCAGCATTTT.

Turning to this clone: Other DNA sequences in this specimen translate into the identical CDR3. This sequence joins TRBV5-1 and TRBJ2-3, with D possibly TRBD2 on 5 matching bases. Germline loops: CDR1 SGHRS, CDR2 YFSETQ. V gave up 4 bases and J gave up 2 bases, with 14 bases separating them. The CDR3 spans 15 residues. The CDR3 nucleotides read TGCGCCAGCAGCCCACGAGGACTTCCCACAGATACGCAGTATTTT. Residues: CASSPRGLPTDTQYF.

This rearrangement joins TRBV30 to TRBJ2-1, with unresolved D. The CDR3 totals 14 residues. Germline loops: CDR1 GTSNPN, CDR2 SVGIG (reference sequence). V lost 0 bases and J lost 3, with 9 bases in between. CDR3 loop: CAWSVLLIYNEQFF. Written as DNA, the CDR3 is TGTGCCTGGAGTGTACTTCTGATCTACAATGAGCAGTTCTTC.

The chain links TRBV30 to TRBJ1-2, with TRBD1 as a possible D gene (6 bases). Germline CDR1 and CDR2: GTSNPN and SVGIG (reference sequence). The ends were cut back, 4 bases at V and 6 bases at J, with 12 bases in the middle. The CDR3 is 12 residues long. CDR3 nucleotides: TGTGCCTGGAACAGGGTCTTGAATGGCTACACCTTC. Its translation is CAWNRVLNGYTF.

This clone was recorded only once. V and J are TRBV29-1 and TRBJ2-3; possible D gene TRBD2, 5 bases. Germline V gene lookup returns CDR1 SQVTM and CDR2 ANQGSEA. V was pared by 7 bases and J by 0 bases, with 5 bases between. The CDR3 consists of 11 residues. This CDR3 reads CSGTSTDTQYF. The CDR3 nucleotides read TGCAGCGGGACTAGCACAGATACGCAGTATTTT.

Here the CDR3 DNA reads TGTGCCAGTCGGGTTACTGGGAATTCACCCCTCCACTTT. Its protein product is CASRVTGNSPLHF. The chain joins TRBV19 to TRBJ1-6; D is unclear. The V end was cut by 8 bases, the J end by 7 bases, with 12 bases between. Germline V gives CDR1 LNHDA, CDR2 SQIVND (reference sequence). The CDR3 loop spans 13 amino acids.

The chain uses TRBV6-6 and TRBJ1-1; TRBD1 matches at 8 bases. Looked up from germline, CDR1 is MNHNY and CDR2 is SVGAGI (reference sequence). V dropped 6 bases and J dropped 6; count of bases not matched to a gene: 9. The CDR3 has 14 residues. The CDR3 loop reads CASRRPGQAPEAFF. For the CDR3, the DNA is TGTGCCAGCAGGCGCCCGGGACAGGCCCCTGAAGCTTTCTTT.

V usage is TRBV18 and J usage is TRBJ1-1; 7 nucleotides line up with TRBD1. Germline V gives CDR1 KGHSH, CDR2 LQKENI. This CDR3 spans 13 amino acids. V dropped 3 bases and J dropped 6; count of bases not matched to a gene: 4. CDR3 DNA: TGTGCCAGCTCACCGACAGGGAAAGCTGAAGCTTTCTTT. Its translation is CASSPTGKAEAFF.

The J gene is TRBJ2-3, the V gene TRBV10-3; D is unresolved. Germline V gives CDR1 ENHRY, CDR2 SYGVKD. The CDR3 contains 14 residues. The V end lost 0 bases, the J end lost 2 bases, and 6 bases lay between the germline ends. The CDR3 DNA follows: TGTGCCATCAGTGAGTCATTTTCCACAGATACGCAGTATTTT. Protein product: CAISESFSTDTQYF.

As DNA, the CDR3 is TGTGCCATTAAACTAGACAACACAGATACGCAGTATTTT. It specifies CAIKLDNTDTQYF. This rearrangement joins TRBV10-3 to TRBJ2-3, with D possibly matching TRBD2 (5 bases). The V end was cut by 9 bases, the J end by 2 bases, with 12 bases between. The V gene's germline CDR1 is ENHRY and CDR2 SYGVKD. This CDR3 spans 13 amino acids.

CDR3 sequence reads: CASSESAGGKVEAFF. CDR3 nucleotides: TGTGCCAGCAGTGAATCCGCAGGGGGCAAAGTTGAAGCTTTCTTT. The chain has TRBV6-1 and TRBJ1-1, with 8 bases matching TRBD1. The length of the CDR3 is 15 residues. With V trimmed by 2 bases and J by 7 bases, 9 bases remained unmatched. The germline CDR1 and CDR2 sequences are MNHNS and SASEGT.

This rearrangement joins TRBV19 to TRBJ2-4; D is unresolved. The ends were cut back, 5 bases at V and 6 bases at J, with 5 bases in the middle. The CDR3 covers 11 residues. Germline values: CDR1 LNHDA, CDR2 SQIVND (reference sequence). CDR3 region: CASSDINIQYF. Written as DNA, the CDR3 is TGTGCCAGTAGTGATATAAACATTCAGTACTTC.

A note on this clone: One end of the junction does not line up with germline, which may come from a read error. The J gene is TRBJ2-4, the V gene TRBV29-1, with 8 positions matching TRBD1. The CDR3 runs to 11 residues. In germline, CDR1 is SQVTM, CDR2 ANQGSEA. The CDR3 protein is CSVDPGTGPNF. The CDR3, as DNA: TGCAGCGTCGATCCCGGGACAGGCCCCAACTTC.

The chain couples TRBV18 to TRBJ1-1; the D is unclear. CDR1 KGHSH and CDR2 LQKENI come from the germline V gene. V lost 5 bases and J 7 bases, leaving 17 bases between the germline ends. There are 14 residues in the CDR3. The chain's CDR3 is CASSVTEPSGEAFF. CDR3 nucleotide sequence: TGTGCCAGCTCAGTTACGGAGCCCAGTGGTGAAGCTTTCTTT.

Note on this clone: Distinct nucleotide sequences in the sample also encode this CDR3. This sequence joins TRBV29-1 and TRBJ1-2; 8 positions agree with TRBD1. The CDR3 is 13 residues long. Unmatched junction bases numbered 12, after V lost 5 bases and J lost 10 bases. The V gene's germline CDR1 is SQVTM and CDR2 ANQGSEA. The CDR3 is CSVRAQGALDYTF. The CDR3 DNA follows: TGCAGCGTTAGGGCGCAGGGGGCACTTGACTACACCTTC.

This clone was recorded a few times. The J gene is TRBJ2-7, the V gene TRBV5-1, with no clear D. V shed 2 bases and J shed 0 bases, with 12 bases lying between them. The germline CDR1 and CDR2 sequences are SGHRS and YFSETQ. This CDR3 is 15 amino acids long. Here the CDR3 DNA reads TGCGCCAGCAGCTTAACAGCTTCTAGCTCCTACGAGCAGTACTTC. Protein product: CASSLTASSSYEQYF.

The rearrangement uses TRBV6-1 and TRBJ1-1, with 10 bases aligning to TRBD1. CDR3 length: 15 amino acids. Germline trimming cut 3 bases from V and 3 bases from J; bases unmatched to any gene: 4. The germline gives CDR1 MNHNS, CDR2 SASEGT. The CDR3 DNA reads TGTGCCAGCAGTGAGGCCGGGACAGGGGACACTGAAGCTTTCTTT. It yields the protein CASSEAGTGDTEAFF.

This sequence joins TRBV19 and TRBJ1-2, with D maybe TRBD1 (5 bases). The V end was cut by 7 bases, the J end by 2 bases, with 14 bases between. Germline CDR1 and CDR2: LNHDA and SQIVND (reference sequence). The CDR3 is 14 residues long. The CDR3 is CASMRGTYNYGYTF. The DNA for the CDR3 is TGTGCCAGTATGAGAGGGACTTACAACTATGGCTACACCTTC.

V is TRBV6-4 and J is TRBJ2-3, with D tentatively TRBD1 or TRBD2 (5 bases each). This CDR3 has 13 residues. The ends were cut back, 10 bases at V and 3 bases at J, with 14 bases in the middle. CDR1 MRHNA and CDR2 SNTAGT come from the germline V gene. CDR3 sequence: CATRDGKTDTQYF. CDR3 nucleotide sequence: TGTGCCACACGGGACGGAAAAACAGATACGCAGTATTTT.

A few counts support this clone. V gene TRBV2 combines with J gene TRBJ1-2; no firm D call. V lost 4 bases, J lost 8 bases, and 14 bases lay in between. The CDR3 covers 13 residues. Germline V gene data show CDR1 as SNHLY and CDR2 as FYNNEI. The CDR3 sequence is CASSANPKGGYTF. The DNA of the CDR3 is TGTGCCAGCAGTGCTAACCCTAAAGGCGGCTACACCTTC.

The genes are TRBV27 and TRBJ1-3; no reliable D call. The CDR3 extends over 14 amino acids. With 3 bases removed from V and 2 bases from J, the gap between germline ends came to 8 bases. Per the germline V gene, CDR1 is MNHEY and CDR2 is SMNVEV (reference sequence). The CDR3 bases are TGTGCCAGCAGTTTGAGTCTCCCTGGAAACACCATATATTTT. Translation gives CASSLSLPGNTIYF.

The rearrangement links TRBV5-1 to TRBJ2-1; 7 nucleotides match TRBD1. Germline V gene lookup returns CDR1 SGHRS and CDR2 YFSETQ. This CDR3 is 14 amino acids long. The V gene end was trimmed by 6 bases and the J gene end by 10 bases; junction bases not matched to a gene: 13. The CDR3 DNA reads TGCGCCAGCACCCCGGACAGGTCATCCTTAGAGCAGTTCTTC. As protein: CASTPDRSSLEQFF.

This rearrangement joins TRBV15 to TRBJ2-6; D not resolved. Germline CDR1 is LNHNV and CDR2 is YYDKDF (reference sequence). Trimming removed 6 bases from V and 0 bases from J, with 9 bases in between. The CDR3 covers 15 residues. CDR3 protein: CATRPMPSGANVLTF. In DNA form, the CDR3 reads TGTGCCACCAGGCCTATGCCCTCTGGGGCCAACGTCCTGACTTTC.

As regards this clone: Mismatch with germline at one junction end may stem from a read error. The rearrangement joins TRBV2 to TRBJ2-7, with a possible D match to TRBD2 (5 bases). CDR1 and CDR2 from the germline V gene are SNHLY and FYNNEI. The CDR3 totals 14 residues. CDR3 nucleotides: TGTGTCAGCAGTGAAGCGGTGGGTAACTACGAGCAGTACTTC. Translated: CVSSEAVGNYEQYF.